The rows below give T cell receptor beta chains drawn from one sample of a study of cytomegalovirus exposure and HLA in healthy donors. This table comes from immunoSEQ multiplex PCR, and its TCRdb copy is limited to in-frame clones, with some not included. Counted here are 180,000 or so clones, 82% occurring once; the ten biggest clones make up over 5%. The material sequenced was PBMCs. Receptors were obtained from a woman aged 50 to 60 in good health and CMV-seropositive. Both conserved end residues are part of each CDR3. Fields, in order: J gene, clone size, V gene, D gene, CDR3 protein, CDR3 DNA. D genes are given only for firm matches. Only some rows state a clone size, as once, few, many or a class for expanded clones.

J: TRBJ2-1; size: .; V: TRBV7-2; D: TRBD2; CDR3: CASSSPRLALYNEQFF; DNA: TGTGCCAGCAGTAGCCCCCGACTAGCGCTCTACAATGAGCAGTTCTTC
J: TRBJ2-2; size: .; V: TRBV5-1; D: TRBD1; CDR3: CASSETGEAGELFF; DNA: TGCGCCAGCAGCGAGACAGGGGAGGCCGGGGAGCTGTTTTTT
J: TRBJ2-7; size: once; V: TRBV11-2; D: TRBD2; CDR3: CASSLEVSGGDSYEQYF; DNA: TGTGCCAGCAGCTTGGAAGTTAGCGGGGGGGACTCCTACGAGCAGTACTTC
J: TRBJ2-7; size: .; V: TRBV6-5; D: .; CDR3: CASRTGPTTYEQYF; DNA: TGTGCCAGCAGAACAGGCCCAACTACCTACGAGCAGTACTTC
J: TRBJ1-2; size: .; V: TRBV6-6; D: TRBD1; CDR3: CASSYGTGQGIYGYTF; DNA: TGTGCCAGCAGTTACGGGACAGGACAGGGAATCTATGGCTACACCTTC
J: TRBJ2-7; size: .; V: TRBV18; D: .; CDR3: CASSPGTEEQYF; DNA: TGTGCCAGCTCACCTGGGACTGAGGAGCAGTACTTC
J: TRBJ2-7; size: .; V: TRBV7-2; D: TRBD1; CDR3: CASSLRDSGYYEQYF; DNA: TGTGCCAGCAGCTTAAGGGACAGCGGATACTACGAGCAGTACTTC
J: TRBJ1-3; size: .; V: TRBV18; D: TRBD1; CDR3: CASSQGAGNTIYF; DNA: TGTGCCAGCTCACAGGGGGCCGGAAACACCATATATTTT
J: TRBJ1-1; size: .; V: TRBV28; D: .; CDR3: CASSLSGGIRAEAFF; DNA: TGTGCCAGCAGTTTGTCGGGGGGCATAAGGGCTGAAGCTTTCTTT
J: TRBJ2-5; size: .; V: TRBV28; D: TRBD2; CDR3: CASSPTLGGDPRGAGETQYF; DNA: TGTGCCAGCAGTCCCACCTTGGGCGGAGACCCGCGGGGGGCGGGAGAGACCCAGTACTTC
J: TRBJ2-7; size: .; V: TRBV6-5; D: TRBD1; CDR3: CASSYGTAAYEQYF; DNA: TGTGCCAGCAGTTACGGGACAGCGGCCTACGAGCAGTACTTC
J: TRBJ2-7; size: .; V: TRBV19; D: TRBD1; CDR3: CATKNRQGSYEQYF; DNA: TGTGCCACCAAAAACAGACAGGGTTCCTACGAGCAGTACTTC
J: TRBJ2-7; size: .; V: TRBV19; D: TRBD1; CDR3: CASSYSGQVGYEQYF; DNA: TGTGCCAGTAGTTACTCGGGACAGGTGGGCTACGAGCAGTACTTC
J: TRBJ2-3; size: .; V: TRBV5-1; D: TRBD2; CDR3: CASSSGTSGSTDTQYF; DNA: TGCGCCAGCAGCTCCGGGACTAGCGGGAGCACAGATACGCAGTATTTT
J: TRBJ2-5; size: .; V: TRBV20-1; D: .; CDR3: CSATLEETQYF; DNA: TGCAGTGCCACACTAGAAGAGACCCAGTACTTC
J: TRBJ2-3; size: .; V: TRBV30; D: .; CDR3: CAWSVLRLSTDTQYF; DNA: TGTGCCTGGAGTGTACTTCGACTTAGCACAGATACGCAGTATTTT
J: TRBJ1-6; size: .; V: TRBV19; D: .; CDR3: CASSIRQQGYNSPLHF; DNA: TGTGCCAGTAGTATACGACAACAGGGCTATAATTCACCCCTCCACTTT
J: TRBJ1-2; size: .; V: TRBV19; D: TRBD1; CDR3: CASSPSTGTGSYGYTF; DNA: TGTGCCAGTAGTCCGTCCACGGGGACAGGATCATATGGCTACACCTTC
J: TRBJ2-7; size: .; V: TRBV28; D: TRBD2; CDR3: CASSFGLAGVEYYEQYF; DNA: TGTGCCAGCAGTTTCGGACTAGCGGGGGTGGAGTATTACGAGCAGTACTTC
J: TRBJ1-5; size: .; V: TRBV28; D: .; CDR3: CASSLRQGNQPQHF; DNA: TGTGCCAGCAGTTTAAGGCAGGGGAATCAGCCCCAGCATTTT
J: TRBJ2-3; size: once; V: TRBV19; D: .; CDR3: CASSIGSNGDTQYF; DNA: TGTGCCAGTAGTATAGGAAGTAACGGAGATACGCAGTATTTT
J: TRBJ1-6; size: .; V: TRBV28; D: .; CDR3: CASSFAGDSPLHF; DNA: TGTGCCAGCAGTTTTGCAGGGGACTCACCCCTCCACTTT
J: TRBJ2-2; size: .; V: TRBV28; D: TRBD2; CDR3: CATCTPSGRTGELFF; DNA: TGTGCCACCTGTACTCCTAGCGGGAGAACCGGGGAGCTGTTTTTT